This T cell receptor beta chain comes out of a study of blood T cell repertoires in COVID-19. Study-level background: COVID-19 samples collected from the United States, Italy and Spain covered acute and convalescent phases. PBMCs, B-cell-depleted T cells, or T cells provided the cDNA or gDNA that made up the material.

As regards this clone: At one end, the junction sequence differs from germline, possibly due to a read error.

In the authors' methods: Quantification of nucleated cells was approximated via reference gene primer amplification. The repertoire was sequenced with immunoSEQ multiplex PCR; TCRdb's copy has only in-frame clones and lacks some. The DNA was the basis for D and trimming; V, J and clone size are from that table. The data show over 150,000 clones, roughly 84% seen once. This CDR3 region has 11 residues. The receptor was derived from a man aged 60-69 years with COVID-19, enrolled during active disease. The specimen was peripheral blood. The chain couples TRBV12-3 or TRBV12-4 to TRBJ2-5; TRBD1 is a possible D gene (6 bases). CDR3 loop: CASSSRTAWNF. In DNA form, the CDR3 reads TGTGCCAGCAGTTCCAGGACAGCCTGGAACTTC.